Listed below are T cell receptor beta chains from one sample, sequenced in a study of cytomegalovirus exposure and HLA in healthy donors. The method was immunoSEQ multiplex PCR; TCRdb's version includes in-frame clones alone and lacks a portion of them. The sample has about 120,000 clones, over 75% seen once. The specimen was PBMCs. The receptors were sampled from a woman between 18 and 29 years old in good health and CMV-seronegative. The CDR3 runs from the conserved cysteine through the conserved F or W. Fields, in order: V gene, clone size, D gene, J gene, CDR3 protein, CDR3 DNA. A D gene is named only where the DNA matches it firmly. Not all rows give a size; the values are once, few, many and, for expanded clones, a class.

>TRBV2|-|-|TRBJ1-1
CASSVTGTSMNTEAFF
TGTGCCAGCAGTGTAACAGGAACAAGTATGAACACTGAAGCTTTCTTT
>TRBV19|-|TRBD1|TRBJ1-2
CASSIVRQGGSGYTF
TGTGCCAGTAGTATCGTCCGACAGGGGGGAAGTGGCTACACCTTC
>TRBV4-2|once|TRBD2|TRBJ2-1
CASSQLSSGEWDEQFF
TGTGCCAGCAGCCAACTGTCTAGCGGGGAGTGGGATGAGCAGTTCTTC
>TRBV7-3|-|-|TRBJ2-2
CASSLREPNTGELFF
TGTGCCAGCAGCTTACGAGAACCGAACACCGGGGAGCTGTTTTTT
>TRBV6-5|-|-|TRBJ2-1
CASSHSYNEQFF
TGTGCCAGCAGCCACAGCTACAATGAGCAGTTCTTC
>TRBV6-5|once|-|TRBJ1-5
CASSYDREGNQPQHF
TGTGCCAGCAGTTACGACCGGGAGGGCAATCAGCCCCAGCATTTT
>TRBV7-2|-|-|TRBJ2-3
CASSSTRVQTDTQYF
TGTGCCAGCAGCTCCACCCGGGTTCAAACAGATACGCAGTATTTT
>TRBV6-1|-|-|TRBJ2-7
CATSTGPYYEQYF
TGTGCCACTTCGACAGGTCCTTACTACGAGCAGTACTTC
>TRBV5-1|once|-|TRBJ1-1
CASSATGRDTEAFF
TGCGCCAGCAGCGCCACCGGGCGGGACACTGAAGCTTTCTTT
>TRBV9|-|TRBD2|TRBJ2-3
CASSPTSGRAGGTDTQYF
TGTGCCAGCAGCCCTACTAGCGGGAGGGCCGGGGGGACAGATACGCAGTATTTT
>TRBV5-1|-|-|TRBJ1-4
CASSTGGGNEKLFF
TGCGCCAGCAGCACCGGGGGAGGGAATGAAAAACTGTTTTTT
>TRBV4-1|few|TRBD1|TRBJ1-5
CASSQDPWGTGGSTPGNQPQHF
TGCGCCAGCAGCCAAGATCCGTGGGGTACAGGGGGGTCCACGCCGGGCAATCAGCCCCAGCATTTT
>TRBV10-3|-|TRBD1|TRBJ1-1
CAISGPNRGRGAFF
TGTGCCATCAGTGGACCAAACAGGGGGCGCGGAGCTTTCTTT
>TRBV29-1|-|TRBD1|TRBJ1-5
CSVLAGGFNQPQHF
TGCAGCGTACTGGCAGGGGGCTTCAATCAGCCCCAGCATTTT
>TRBV29-1|-|-|TRBJ1-2
CSVDPGSGRLRGYTF
TGCAGCGTTGACCCTGGGAGCGGACGTCTACGGGGCTACACCTTC
>TRBV5-6|-|-|TRBJ2-7
CASSLGTRGYEQYF
TGTGCCAGCAGCTTGGGTACTCGGGGTTACGAGCAGTACTTC
>TRBV7-2|few|TRBD1|TRBJ1-2
CASSFMIGQGDGYTF
TGTGCCAGCAGCTTTATGATCGGACAGGGTGACGGCTACACCTTC
>TRBV11-3|-|TRBD2|TRBJ2-7
CASSSGLAGGSEQYF
TGTGCCAGCAGCTCGGGACTAGCGGGAGGGAGCGAGCAGTACTTC
>TRBV6-1|-|TRBD1|TRBJ1-5
CASLSGTGSNQPQHF
TGTGCCAGCCTTTCAGGGACAGGGTCCAATCAGCCCCAGCATTTT
>TRBV5-1|few|TRBD1|TRBJ2-3
CASNKGQGAVDTQYF
TGCGCCAGCAACAAGGGACAGGGGGCCGTAGATACGCAGTATTTT
>TRBV9|-|-|TRBJ2-7
CASSVGGPTYEQYF
TGTGCCAGCAGCGTAGGCGGGCCAACCTACGAGCAGTACTTC
>TRBV5-1|-|-|TRBJ2-7
CASSSFPDLGYEQYF
TGCGCCAGCAGTTCTTTCCCGGACTTAGGGTACGAGCAGTACTTC
>TRBV7-9|-|-|TRBJ2-1
CASSSSLQAQQFF
TGTGCCAGCAGCTCCTCGTTGCAGGCTCAGCAGTTCTTC
>TRBV7-7|-|TRBD2|TRBJ2-1
CASSLVGGGNEQFF
TGTGCTAGCAGCTTAGTGGGGGGGGGCAATGAGCAGTTCTTC
>TRBV7-2|-|TRBD1|TRBJ1-5
CASSLTGQATPYQPQHF
TGTGCCAGCAGTTTAACCGGACAGGCGACCCCCTATCAGCCCCAGCATTTT
>TRBV18|-|-|TRBJ2-5
CASSPYPTATQETQYF
TGTGCCAGCTCACCCTACCCAACAGCTACTCAAGAGACCCAGTACTTC
>TRBV29-1|-|-|TRBJ2-5
CSVLNDRIQETQYF
TGCAGCGTCCTTAATGACAGGATTCAAGAGACCCAGTACTTC
>TRBV27|-|-|TRBJ1-1
CASSRTANTEAFF
TGTGCCAGCAGCCGAACAGCGAACACTGAAGCTTTCTTT
>TRBV5-8|-|-|TRBJ2-7
CASSLARGGTYEQYF
TGTGCCAGCAGCTTGGCCAGGGGCGGAACCTACGAGCAGTACTTC
>TRBV9|-|-|TRBJ2-2
CASSVVGANTGELFF
TGTGCCAGCAGCGTAGTGGGGGCAAACACCGGGGAGCTGTTTTTT
>TRBV6-5|-|-|TRBJ1-3
CASSPYRSSGNTIYF
TGTGCCAGCAGTCCCTACCGGAGCTCTGGAAACACCATATATTTT
>TRBV15|-|-|TRBJ1-2
CATSRDQTPGDYTF
TGTGCCACCAGCAGAGATCAAACCCCGGGGGACTACACCTTC
>TRBV5-1|-|-|TRBJ2-1
CASSLSIGVGNEQFF
TGCGCCAGCAGCTTGTCGATAGGGGTAGGCAATGAGCAGTTCTTC
>TRBV4-3|-|-|TRBJ1-3
CASSRGFGGSSGNTIYF
TGCGCCAGCAGCAGAGGATTTGGCGGGAGCTCTGGAAACACCATATATTTT
>TRBV27|-|TRBD2|TRBJ2-3
CASSGLGETDTQYF
TGTGCCAGCAGCGGACTAGGGGAAACAGATACGCAGTATTTT
>TRBV27|-|-|TRBJ2-2
CASSRTNGRIDTGELFF
TGTGCCAGCAGTCGGACTAACGGGAGAATAGACACCGGGGAGCTGTTTTTT
>TRBV6-1|-|-|TRBJ1-2
CASSPPRRAYGYTF
TGTGCCAGCAGCCCGCCCCGCAGGGCGTATGGCTACACCTTC
>TRBV9|-|-|TRBJ1-1
CASSPGTPKAFF
TGTGCCAGCAGCCCAGGGACACCGAAAGCTTTCTTT
>TRBV10-3|-|-|TRBJ1-1
CAISQAAEAFF
TGTGCCATCTCACAGGCCGCTGAAGCTTTCTTT
>TRBV5-1|once|-|TRBJ2-1
CASSPAKGNEQFF
TGCGCCAGCAGCCCGGCTAAGGGGAATGAGCAGTTCTTC
>TRBV27|few|-|TRBJ1-1
CASSFFQGLGTEAFF
TGTGCCAGCAGTTTCTTTCAGGGTTTAGGAACTGAAGCTTTCTTT
>TRBV4-1|-|TRBD2|TRBJ2-1
CASSQTFGLAGGNEQFF
TGCGCCAGCAGCCAGACCTTCGGACTAGCGGGAGGCAATGAGCAGTTCTTC
>TRBV28|-|-|TRBJ1-4
CASSLGGAGNEKLFF
TGTGCCAGCAGTTTAGGGGGGGCAGGTAATGAAAAACTGTTTTTT
>TRBV11-3|-|TRBD2|TRBJ2-7
CASSPTSGKEHEQYF
TGTGCCAGCAGCCCTACTAGCGGGAAGGAACACGAGCAGTACTTC
>TRBV5-1|-|TRBD1|TRBJ1-1
CASSSGTVMGSEAFF
TGCGCCAGCAGCTCTGGGACAGTAATGGGGTCTGAAGCTTTCTTT
>TRBV27|-|-|TRBJ1-1
CASRQGGEAFF
TGTGCCAGCAGACAGGGTGGAGAAGCTTTCTTT
>TRBV30|-|TRBD1|TRBJ1-4
CAWSTPGQGNEKLFF
TGTGCCTGGAGTACTCCGGGACAGGGTAATGAAAAACTGTTTTTT
>TRBV7-9|once|-|TRBJ1-6
CASSLGDGGALHF
TGTGCCAGCAGCTTGGGGGACGGCGGGGCCCTCCACTTT
>TRBV2|-|TRBD1|TRBJ1-2
CASSNPGQMRPLGYTF
TGTGCCAGCAGTAACCCGGGACAGATGCGCCCGTTGGGCTACACCTTC
>TRBV4-1|-|TRBD1|TRBJ1-5
CASSHPGQGQWQPQHF
TGCGCCAGCAGCCACCCCGGACAGGGACAGTGGCAGCCCCAGCATTTT
>TRBV14|-|-|TRBJ1-1
CASSQDWQDLNTEAFF
TGTGCCAGCAGCCAAGATTGGCAGGATTTGAACACTGAAGCTTTCTTT
>TRBV7-3|-|-|TRBJ2-5
CASSLGARETQYF
TGTGCCAGCAGCTTGGGGGCCCGTGAGACCCAGTACTTC
>TRBV19|-|-|TRBJ2-3
CASSQQGLSIDTQYF
TGTGCCAGTAGTCAACAGGGTCTTTCGATAGATACGCAGTATTTT
>TRBV19|-|-|TRBJ1-1
CASTEDRMGTEAFF
TGTGCCAGTACCGAAGACAGGATGGGCACTGAAGCTTTCTTT
>TRBV7-9|-|TRBD1|TRBJ1-6
CASSTGQGYSPLHF
TGTGCCAGCAGCACGGGACAGGGTTATTCACCCCTCCACTTT
>TRBV7-6|-|TRBD2|TRBJ2-5
CASSLVLAGLETQYF
TGTGCCAGCAGCTTGGTACTAGCGGGACTAGAGACCCAGTACTTC
>TRBV10-1|-|TRBD1|TRBJ2-1
CASSLIQGANEQFF
TGCGCCAGCAGTCTAATACAGGGGGCTAATGAGCAGTTCTTC
>TRBV13|-|TRBD1|TRBJ2-7
CASSPDRGLPYEQYF
TGTGCCAGCAGCCCGGACAGGGGGCTCCCCTACGAGCAGTACTTC